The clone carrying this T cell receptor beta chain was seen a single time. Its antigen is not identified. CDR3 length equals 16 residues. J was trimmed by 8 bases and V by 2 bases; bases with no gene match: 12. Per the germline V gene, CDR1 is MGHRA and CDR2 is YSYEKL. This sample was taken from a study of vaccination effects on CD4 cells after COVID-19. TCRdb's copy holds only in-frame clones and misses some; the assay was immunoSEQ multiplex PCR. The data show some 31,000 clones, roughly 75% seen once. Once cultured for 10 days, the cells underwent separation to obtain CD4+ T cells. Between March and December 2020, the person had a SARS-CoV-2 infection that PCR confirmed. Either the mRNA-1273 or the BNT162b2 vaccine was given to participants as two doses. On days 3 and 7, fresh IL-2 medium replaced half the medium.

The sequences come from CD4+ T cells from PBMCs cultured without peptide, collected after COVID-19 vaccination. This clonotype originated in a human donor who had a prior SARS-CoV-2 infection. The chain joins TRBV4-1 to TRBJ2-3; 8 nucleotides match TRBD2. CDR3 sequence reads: CASSQPPGGVRGTQYF. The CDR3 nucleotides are TGCGCCAGCAGCCAACCCCCGGGGGGGGTTAGGGGTACGCAGTATTTT.